The 8 T cell receptor beta chains below all came from one sample that was sequenced in a study of CD4+ T cells in melanoma. TCRdb's copy holds only in-frame clones and misses some; the assay was immunoSEQ multiplex PCR. The sample includes more than 9,500 clones, around 69% of them seen just once. Material: tumor tissue. Source of these receptors: a human donor with melanoma.

This clone was recorded a few times. The rearrangement uses TRBV19 and TRBJ1-6, with no clear D. V lost 3 bases to trimming and J lost 9 bases, with 12 bases between them. Germline lookup yields CDR1 LNHDA and CDR2 SQIVND (reference sequence). This CDR3 contains 14 residues. In DNA, the CDR3 is TGTGCCAGTAGTATCTTCCAGGTATCTTCACCCCTCCACTTT. Residues: CASSIFQVSSPLHF. The full variable domain, completed using reference TRBV19 and TRBJ1-6, is DGGITQSPKYLFRKEGQNVTLSCEQNLNHDAMYWYRQDPGQGLRLIYYSQIVNDFQKGDIAEGYSVSREKKESFPLTVTSAQKNPTAFYLCASSIFQVSSPLHFGNGTRLTVT.

Note on this clone: The junction shows a germline mismatch at one end, possibly a read error. V usage is TRBV5-1 and J usage is TRBJ1-4; D is uncertain. The germline V gene encodes CDR1 SGHRS and CDR2 YFSETQ. The CDR3 is made up of 13 amino acids. The chain's CDR3 is CASTSGIYEKLFF. The CDR3 nucleotides are TGTGCCAGCACTTCCGGGATATATGAAAAACTGTTTTTT.

This chain links TRBV2 with TRBJ1-5, with a possible D match to TRBD1 (6 bases). Looked up from germline, CDR1 is SNHLY and CDR2 is FYNNEI. This CDR3 contains 15 residues. V was trimmed by 1 base and J by 11 bases, leaving 18 bases between them. The CDR3 sequence is CASSEDAGGELTQHF. CDR3 nucleotides: TGTGCCAGCAGTGAAGATGCGGGGGGCGAGTTGACCCAGCATTTT.

The chain couples TRBV5-6 to TRBJ1-6; D unclear. Trimming removed 4 bases at V and 3 bases at J, with 17 bases between. Germline V gene data show CDR1 as SGHDT and CDR2 as YYEEEE. The CDR3 extends over 17 amino acids. CDR3 nucleotides: TGTGCCAGCAGCCCTCGGAGGAATCAGGTCTATAATTCACCCCTCCACTTT. Encoded protein: CASSPRRNQVYNSPLHF. The full variable domain, completed using reference TRBV5-6 and TRBJ1-6, is DAGVTQSPTHLIKTRGQQVTLRCSPKSGHDTVSWYQQALGQGPQFIFQYYEEEERQRGNFPDRFSGHQFPNYSSELNVNALLLGDSALYLCASSPRRNQVYNSPLHFGNGTRLTVT.

The rearrangement links TRBV10-3 to TRBJ2-1; 9 bases map to TRBD2. The ends lost 5 bases at V and 9 bases at J; junction bases unmatched: 8. This CDR3 is built from 14 residues. The germline V gene encodes CDR1 ENHRY and CDR2 SYGVKD. The DNA of the CDR3 is TGTGCCATCAGTCAAAGCGGGGGGTATGGTGAGCAGTTCTTC. It is translated as CAISQSGGYGEQFF.

The genes are TRBV9 and TRBJ2-5; possible D gene TRBD2, 6 bases. From germline, CDR1 is SGDLS and CDR2 YYNGEE. The V and J ends lost 2 bases and 7 bases respectively, with 12 bases between them. The CDR3 is 13 amino acids. CDR3 protein: CASSVNAEGTQYF. The CDR3 DNA reads as TGTGCCAGCAGCGTTAACGCGGAGGGGACCCAGTACTTC.

J is TRBJ2-7 and V is TRBV18; possibly TRBD1 for D (6 bases). Looked up from germline, CDR1 is KGHSH and CDR2 is LQKENI. This CDR3 is 15 amino acids long. V gave up 2 bases and J gave up 4 bases, with 15 bases separating them. The CDR3 DNA reads TGTGCCAGCTCACCAGGGCAGGGGTCGCGATACGAGCAGTACTTC. As protein: CASSPGQGSRYEQYF.

The CDR3 nucleotides are TGTGCCAGCTCACCGCCGGGAGGGGGCTACACCTTC. Amino acids: CASSPPGGGYTF. The chain combines TRBV18 with TRBJ1-2; D remains unclear. The V gene's germline CDR1 is KGHSH and CDR2 LQKENI. The V and J ends lost 3 bases and 8 bases respectively, with 10 bases between them. The CDR3 is made up of 12 amino acids. Full variable domain (outside the CDR3, taken from reference TRBV18 and TRBJ1-2): NAGVMQNPRHLVRRRGQEARLRCSPMKGHSHVYWYRQLPEEGLKFMVYLQKENIIDESGMPKERFSAEFPKEGPSILRIQQVVRGDSAAYFCASSPPGGGYTFGSGTRLTVV.